A single count supports the clone carrying this T cell receptor (beta chain). This CDR3 is 16 amino acids long. Germline values: CDR1 SGHNT, CDR2 YYREEE (reference sequence). Trimming cost V 0 bases and J 1 base; bases outside gene matches: 6. This sample stems from a study of shared clonotypes between healthy human individuals. At deep level, the assay was performed. Profiling relied on immunoSEQ multiplex PCR, and the TCRdb table lists in-frame clones only, not all of them. The data contain 2 million to 2.5 million clones, approximately 96% of them singletons. The gene calls are TRBV5-4 and TRBJ1-2; 7 bases align to TRBD1. Sequencing input: naive CD4+ T cells sorted from blood. The sample's subset: CD45RA+ positively selected. The clonotype originates from a man between 18 and 29 years old in good health. The CDR3 bases are TGTGCCAGCAGCTTGGTGGACAGGACGATTAACTATGGCTACACCTTC. Translation: CASSLVDRTINYGYTF. Filled out from reference TRBV5-4 and TRBJ1-2, the complete variable domain reads ETGVTQSPTHLIKTRGQQVTLRCSSQSGHNTVSWYQQALGQGPQFIFQYYREEENGRGNFPPRFSGLQFPNYSSELNVNALELDDSALYLCASSLVDRTINYGYTFGSGTRLTVV.